What follows is one TCR beta chain and its context. This entry comes from a study of blood T cell repertoires in COVID-19. Study summary: Acute-phase and convalescent COVID-19 samples originated in the United States, Italy and Spain. T cells, B-cell-depleted T cells, or PBMCs provided the cDNA or gDNA that served as material.

Original processing notes: It was from reference gene primer amplification that nucleated cell counts were estimated. Profiled with immunoSEQ multiplex PCR; TCRdb holds only in-frame clones, not every one. The V and J calls and clone size come from that table; D and trimming were worked out from the DNA. The table lists approximately 93,000 clones, over 80% of them singletons. The sequencing input was peripheral blood. The receptor comes from a human donor in a cohort sampled during active COVID-19.

The CDR3 sequence: CASSQGVGEGGANEKLFF. Here the CDR3 DNA reads TGTGCCAGCAGCCAAGGGGTAGGGGAAGGTGGGGCTAATGAAAAACTGTTTTTT. J is TRBJ1-4 and V is TRBV3-1 (or the pseudogene TRBV3-2); maybe TRBD1 (5 bases). From germline, CDR1 is LGHDT and CDR2 YNNKEL (reference sequence). The V end lost 1 base, the J end lost 3 bases, and 18 bases lay between the germline ends. The CDR3 spans 18 residues.